Below, one TCR beta chain is given with its context. The method was immunoSEQ multiplex PCR; TCRdb's version includes in-frame clones alone and lacks a portion of them. Altogether approximately 91,000 clones are present, around 88% being singletons, with the ten largest covering over 3%. This sample was taken from a study of identifying expanded T cells in peripheral blood. V gave up 2 bases and J gave up 2 bases; unmatched junction bases: 3. The CDR3 is made up of 15 amino acids. Germline V gene sequence: CDR1 SGHTA, CDR2 FQGNSA. The chain uses TRBV7-2 and TRBJ2-3; TRBD2 matches at 8 bases. The sequence was collected from a person aged 18 to 70 in good health. Sequences were obtained from blood. CDR3 sequence reads: CASSLTGGFTDTQYF. CDR3 coding DNA: TGTGCCAGCAGCTTAACGGGAGGGTTCACAGATACGCAGTATTTT.